Below, 26 T cell receptor beta chains from the same sample are listed, as sequenced in a study of shared clonotypes between healthy human individuals. Assay: immunoSEQ multiplex PCR; the TCRdb copy retains only in-frame clones and omits some. In the table there are approximately 470,000 clones, about 85% of which are singletons. The sequencing sample was made of PBMCs. The receptors were sampled from a woman in her thirties or forties in good health. Some clones in this sample may be carry-over from other donors' samples.

The chain uses TRBV6-5 and TRBJ2-3; 11 positions match TRBD2. The CDR3 spans 15 residues. Germline trimming cut 6 bases from V and 5 bases from J; bases unmatched to any gene: 7. From germline, CDR1 is MNHEY and CDR2 SVGAGI. DNA of the CDR3: TGTGCCAGCAGAATAGCGGGAGGGCAGGGAGATACGCAGTATTTT. It yields the protein CASRIAGGQGDTQYF.

About this clone itself: The identical CDR3 is also encoded by other nucleotide sequences in the sample. This CDR3 is CASSLSRGPYEQYF. CDR3 nucleotides: TGTGCCAGCAGCTTATCACGCGGTCCCTACGAGCAGTACTTC. The chain recombines TRBV7-9 with TRBJ2-7; D is ambiguous. Germline V gives CDR1 SEHNR, CDR2 FQNEAQ (reference sequence). The CDR3 is 14 amino acids. V gave up 2 bases and J gave up 2 bases, with 10 bases separating them.

This chain uses TRBV19 with TRBJ1-1; D is perhaps TRBD1 (5 bases). The CDR3 is 11 residues long. Per the germline V gene, CDR1 is LNHDA and CDR2 is SQIVND (reference sequence). Between the trimmed V and J ends, which lost 5 bases and 8 bases, there was a span of 9 bases. The CDR3 DNA reads as TGTGCCAGTAGTGGGGGAACGGAAGCTTTCTTT. Its protein product is CASSGGTEAFF. Supplemented by reference TRBV19 and TRBJ1-1, the full variable domain reads DGGITQSPKYLFRKEGQNVTLSCEQNLNHDAMYWYRQDPGQGLRLIYYSQIVNDFQKGDIAEGYSVSREKKESFPLTVTSAQKNPTAFYLCASSGGTEAFFGQGTRLTVV.

V gene TRBV19 combines with J gene TRBJ1-1; 7 nucleotides align to TRBD1. The CDR3 covers 14 residues. The V gene's germline CDR1 is LNHDA and CDR2 SQIVND (reference sequence). V dropped 4 bases and J dropped 3; count of bases not matched to a gene: 5. CDR3 protein: CASSTTGSDTEAFF. The CDR3 region has the DNA TGTGCCAGTAGTACGACAGGGTCTGACACTGAAGCTTTCTTT.

V and J are TRBV5-6 and TRBJ2-5; D could derive from TRBD1 or TRBD2 (5 bases each). Germline V gene lookup returns CDR1 SGHDT and CDR2 YYEEEE. Trimming stripped 3 bases from V and 9 bases from J, with 15 bases between. The CDR3 runs to 13 residues. The CDR3 bases are TGTGCCAGCAGCTCCGGGGCTACTGAGGCCCAGTACTTC. It encodes CASSSGATEAQYF.

The chain recombines TRBV27 with TRBJ2-2; tentative D call: TRBD2 (5 bases). The CDR3 totals 19 residues. Trimming took off 3 bases at V and 1 base at J, with 21 bases between the two ends. The V gene's germline CDR1 is MNHEY and CDR2 SMNVEV (reference sequence). The CDR3 region has the DNA TGTGCCAGCAGTTTGACCTCGGGATCCGTATCATTGAACACCGGGGAGCTGTTTTTT. Residues: CASSLTSGSVSLNTGELFF.

This chain joins TRBV9 and TRBJ2-2, with 8 bases fitting TRBD1. The ends lost 4 bases at V and 6 bases at J; junction bases unmatched: 2. The CDR3 covers 13 residues. CDR1 and CDR2 (germline): SGDLS, YYNGEE. In DNA form, the CDR3 reads TGTGCCAGCAGCTACAGGGGGGCCGGGGAGCTGTTTTTT. This sequence encodes CASSYRGAGELFF.

This clone was seen only a few times. The chain combines TRBV11-2 with TRBJ1-5, with D hard to call. This CDR3 has 13 amino acids. V was shortened by 1 base and J by 6 bases, with 7 bases between the two germline ends. Germline V gene sequence: CDR1 SGHAT, CDR2 FQNNGV. CDR3 coding DNA: TGTGCCAGCAGCTTAGCCCTAGGTCAGCCCCAGCATTTT. As protein: CASSLALGQPQHF.

CDR3 residues: CASSVQRGNTQYF. CDR3 in DNA: TGTGCCAGCAGCGTCCAGCGGGGGAATACGCAGTATTTT. The J gene is TRBJ2-3, the V gene TRBV9; 8 nucleotides align to TRBD2. The V gene end was trimmed by 2 bases and the J gene end by 7 bases; junction bases not matched to a gene: 3. CDR3 size: 13 residues. CDR1 SGDLS and CDR2 YYNGEE come from the germline V gene. The whole variable domain, remainder taken from reference TRBV9 and TRBJ2-3, is DSGVTQTPKHLITATGQRVTLRCSPRSGDLSVYWYQQSLDQGLQFLIQYYNGEERAKGNILERFSAQQFPDLHSELNLSSLELGDSALYFCASSVQRGNTQYFGPGTRLTVL.

The rearrangement joins TRBV18 to TRBJ1-2, with TRBD1 identical over 8 bases. There are 15 residues in the CDR3. Germline lookup yields CDR1 KGHSH and CDR2 LQKENI. After removal of 3 bases from V and 3 bases from J, the junction contained 6 bases not matched to a gene. The CDR3 sequence is CASSPPAGGYYGYTF. The DNA for the CDR3 is TGTGCCAGCTCACCCCCGGCAGGGGGCTACTATGGCTACACCTTC.

This sequence joins TRBV2 and TRBJ2-7, with no clear D. This CDR3 region has 11 residues. Trimming left V 4 bases short and J 4 bases short, with 5 bases between. Looked up from germline, CDR1 is SNHLY and CDR2 is FYNNEI. Here the CDR3 reads CASSALYEQYF. The CDR3 nucleotides are TGTGCCAGCAGTGCCCTATACGAGCAGTACTTC.

The chain links TRBV12-5 to TRBJ2-5; 7 bases match TRBD1. Germline values: CDR1 LGHNT, CDR2 FRNRAP. This CDR3 has 12 amino acids. V was pared by 8 bases and J by 4 bases, with 4 bases of the junction left unmatched. The chain's CDR3 is CASQGVGETQYF. In DNA, the CDR3 is TGTGCTAGTCAGGGGGTGGGAGAGACCCAGTACTTC.

V is TRBV28 and J is TRBJ2-1; D ambiguous. The CDR3 has 14 amino acids. Trimming removed 3 bases at V and 10 bases at J, with 16 bases between. Germline assignment: CDR1 MDHEN and CDR2 SYDVKM. CDR3 sequence: CASSFALPPVEQFF. In DNA, the CDR3 is TGTGCCAGCAGTTTCGCACTACCTCCCGTCGAGCAGTTCTTC.

Worth noting for this clone: The likely explanation is a read error, given a far larger clone one base away. The gene calls are TRBV15 and TRBJ1-4; D gene ambiguous. Trimming cost V 3 bases and J 4 bases, with 12 bases left between them. Germline assignment: CDR1 LNHNV and CDR2 YYDKDF (reference sequence). This CDR3 comprises 15 residues. The CDR3 sequence: CATSSPWAFNEKLFF. DNA for the CDR3: TGTGCCACCAGCAGTCCGTGGGCCTTTAATGAAAAACTGTTTTTT. The full variable domain, completed using reference TRBV15 and TRBJ1-4, is DAMVIQNPRYQVTQFGKPVTLSCSQTLNHNVMYWYQQKSSQAPKLLFHYYDKDFNNEADTPDNFQSRRPNTSFCFLDIRSPGLGDTAMYLCATSSPWAFNEKLFFGSGTQLSVL.

V is TRBV10-2 and J is TRBJ2-1; D gene ambiguous. The V end was cut by 7 bases, the J end by 8 bases, with 9 bases between. From germline, CDR1 is WSHSY and CDR2 SAAADI. CDR3 length: 11 amino acids. The CDR3 DNA sequence: TGCGCCAGCATGCGGTTTGATGAGCAGTTCTTC. Amino acids: CASMRFDEQFF.

This clone showed up just a few times. Since a far larger clone is one base different, this is likely a read error. The chain couples TRBV27 to TRBJ2-2; 7 bases are a match to TRBD2. Germline CDR1 is MNHEY and CDR2 is SMNVEV (reference sequence). The CDR3 has 16 residues. V was clipped by 5 bases and J by 7 bases; unmatched bases: 13. The CDR3 DNA sequence: TGTGCCAGCAGTACCAATGGCGGGAGAGGGAACGGGGAGCTGTTTTTT. Amino acid sequence: CASSTNGGRGNGELFF.

There are a few counts of this clone. The chain joins TRBV30 to TRBJ1-2; D call uncertain. V lost 1 base and J 4 bases, leaving 7 bases between the germline ends. Germline-derived CDR1 and CDR2 are GTSNPN and SVGIG (reference sequence). This CDR3 is built from 12 residues. The CDR3 DNA reads TGTGCCTGGAGTGGAGACATCTATGGCTACACCTTC. It yields the protein CAWSGDIYGYTF. Full variable domain (rest looked up from reference TRBV30 and TRBJ1-2): SQTIHQWPATLVQPVGSPLSLECTVEGTSNPNLYWYRQAAGRGLQLLFYSVGIGQISSEVPQNLSASRPQDRQFILSSKKLLLSDSGFYLCAWSGDIYGYTFGSGTRLTVV.

In the case of this clone: The same CDR3 is also encoded by other DNA sequences in this sample. The J gene is TRBJ2-7, the V gene TRBV15; D possibly matches TRBD1 or TRBD2 (5 bases each). The CDR3 is 14 residues long. The V gene lost 0 bases and the J gene lost 1 base, with 7 bases spanning the gap. CDR1 is LNHNV and CDR2 is YYDKDF in the germline V gene (reference sequence). DNA of the CDR3: TGTGCCACCAGCAGAGAGGGGGTGTCCTACGAGCAGTACTTC. As protein: CATSREGVSYEQYF.

As regards this clone: A single base separates this from a much larger clone, so it may be a read error. This rearrangement joins TRBV7-9 to TRBJ2-2; D remains unclear. Germline V gene data show CDR1 as SEHNR and CDR2 as FQNEAQ (reference sequence). The CDR3 totals 14 residues. V lost 3 bases to trimming and J lost 2 bases, with 7 bases between them. The CDR3 DNA follows: TGTGCCAGCAGCTTCGGCAGTAACACCGGGGAGCTGTTTTTT. It is translated as CASSFGSNTGELFF.

The chain recombines TRBV5-6 with TRBJ1-5; D remains ambiguous. The length of the CDR3 is 15 residues. The germline CDR1 and CDR2 sequences are SGHDT and YYEEEE. V was trimmed by 6 bases and J by 3 bases, leaving 16 bases between them. The CDR3 region has the DNA TGTGCCAGCAACACCCACGGAGGGATCAATCAGCCCCAGCATTTT. Translated: CASNTHGGINQPQHF.

The rearrangement uses TRBV30 and TRBJ2-7; D possibly corresponds to TRBD2 (6 bases). Between the trimmed V and J ends, which lost 0 bases and 6 bases, there was a span of 18 bases. The CDR3 extends over 15 amino acids. Germline CDR1 is GTSNPN and CDR2 is SVGIG (reference sequence). The DNA for the CDR3 is TGTGCCTGGAGTGTATGGCGGGATCTCCCGGGCGAGCAGTACTTC. This gives the protein CAWSVWRDLPGEQYF.

This clone showed up just once. V gene TRBV10-3 combines with J gene TRBJ1-2; D uncertain. Germline V gene data show CDR1 as ENHRY and CDR2 as SYGVKD. With 7 bases removed from V and 8 bases from J, the gap between germline ends came to 8 bases. CDR3 length: 10 residues. The CDR3 bases are TGTGCCATCAAGCCCCGGGGCTACACCTTC. Translation gives CAIKPRGYTF.

Concerning this clone itself: One base separates it from a far larger clone, so it is likely a read error. V and J are TRBV5-1 and TRBJ2-2; D possibly corresponds to TRBD1 (6 bases). The CDR3 length is 14 residues. Trimming took off 6 bases at V and 0 bases at J, with 9 bases between the two ends. From germline, CDR1 is SGHRS and CDR2 YFSETQ. The CDR3 here is CASMDRPNTGELFF. CDR3 nucleotides: TGCGCCAGCATGGACAGACCGAACACCGGGGAGCTGTTTTTT.

This clone has just a few counts. The rearrangement links TRBV2 to TRBJ2-7; D not resolved. The length of the CDR3 is 18 residues. CDR1 is SNHLY, CDR2 FYNNEI, per germline. The V end was cut by 6 bases, the J end by 0 bases, with 24 bases between. Here the CDR3 DNA reads TGTGCCAGCAGCGGGCCCGGAAGCCCGACCCGACACTCCTACGAGCAGTACTTC. Translated: CASSGPGSPTRHSYEQYF.

The V and J genes are TRBV6-6 and TRBJ1-4; no reliable D call. This CDR3 is 12 amino acids long. Trimming stripped 6 bases from V and 8 bases from J, with 10 bases between. Germline assignment: CDR1 MNHNY and CDR2 SVGAGI (reference sequence). The CDR3 bases are TGTGCCAGCAGGGATGTCGGGGAAAAACTGTTTTTT. Translating gives CASRDVGEKLFF.

The chain employs TRBV2 and TRBJ2-5; a possible D gene is TRBD1 (6 bases). Per the germline V gene, CDR1 is SNHLY and CDR2 is FYNNEI. This CDR3 contains 14 residues. V lost 6 bases and J lost 2, with 13 bases in between. CDR3 in amino acids: CASSLDRAQETQYF. CDR3 in DNA: TGTGCCAGCAGCCTGGACAGAGCTCAAGAGACCCAGTACTTC.